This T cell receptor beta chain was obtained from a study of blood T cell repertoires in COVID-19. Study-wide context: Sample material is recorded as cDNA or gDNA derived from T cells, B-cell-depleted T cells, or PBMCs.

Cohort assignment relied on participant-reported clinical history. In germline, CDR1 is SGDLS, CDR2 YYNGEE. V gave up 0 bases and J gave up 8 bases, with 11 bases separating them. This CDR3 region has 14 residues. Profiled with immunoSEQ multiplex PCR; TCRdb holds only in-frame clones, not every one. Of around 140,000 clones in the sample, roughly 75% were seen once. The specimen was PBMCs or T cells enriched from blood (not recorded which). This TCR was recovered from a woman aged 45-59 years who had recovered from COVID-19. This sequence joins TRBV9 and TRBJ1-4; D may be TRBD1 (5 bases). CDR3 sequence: CASSVEGLEEKLFF. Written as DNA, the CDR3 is TGTGCCAGCAGCGTAGAGGGGCTGGAGGAAAAACTGTTTTTT. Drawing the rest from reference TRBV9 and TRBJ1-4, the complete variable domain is DSGVTQTPKHLITATGQRVTLRCSPRSGDLSVYWYQQSLDQGLQFLIQYYNGEERAKGNILERFSAQQFPDLHSELNLSSLELGDSALYFCASSVEGLEEKLFFGSGTQLSVL.